Each of the 8 T cell receptor beta chains below was sequenced from the same sample in a study of T cell changes during pregnancy in multiple sclerosis. Libraries were prepared by immunoSEQ multiplex PCR; TCRdb keeps only in-frame clonotypes and omits some of them. This sample has around 62,000 clones, with 89% found just once. This specimen consisted of peripheral blood, obtained in the first trimester of pregnancy. The receptor set was obtained from a female donor with multiple sclerosis, enrolled in a pregnancy study.

The chain recombines TRBV29-1 with TRBJ1-5; D possibly corresponds to TRBD1 (6 bases). V lost 7 bases and J lost 0, with 13 bases in between. The CDR3 sequence is 14 residues long. CDR1 is SQVTM, CDR2 ANQGSEA, per germline. CDR3 protein: CSATLRGSNQPQHF. Here the CDR3 DNA reads TGCAGCGCAACTCTCAGGGGTAGCAATCAGCCCCAGCATTTT.

V and J are TRBV14 and TRBJ2-6; D remains ambiguous. V lost 2 bases and J lost 0, with 5 bases in between. In germline, CDR1 is SGHDN, CDR2 FVKESK. The CDR3 has 15 residues. For the CDR3, the DNA is TGTGCCAGCAGCCAATTTCACTCTGGGGCCAACGTCCTGACTTTC. Its protein is CASSQFHSGANVLTF.

The chain recombines TRBV7-3 with TRBJ1-6; 7 nucleotides align to TRBD1. Germline CDR1 reads SGHTA; CDR2 reads FQGTGA. The trim removed 2 bases at V and 5 bases at J, leaving 3 bases unmatched. CDR3 length equals 15 residues. CDR3 residues: CASSLGGTDNSPLHF. CDR3 DNA sequence: TGTGCCAGCAGCTTAGGTGGGACAGATAATTCACCCCTCCACTTT.

This clone appeared a single time. The J gene is TRBJ2-2, the V gene TRBV11-2; 10 bases fit TRBD1. Germline lookup yields CDR1 SGHAT and CDR2 FQNNGV. The CDR3 has 16 amino acids. The V and J ends lost 5 bases and 7 bases, in that order; junction bases with no gene match: 10. CDR3 protein: CASSLRTTGGDGELFF. The CDR3 nucleotides are TGTGCCAGCAGCCTCCGGACGACAGGGGGCGACGGGGAGCTGTTTTTT.

The chain has TRBV9 and TRBJ1-2, with D perhaps TRBD1 (5 bases). CDR3 length equals 13 residues. Trimming removed 3 bases at V and 5 bases at J, with 11 bases between. Germline CDR1 and CDR2: SGDLS and YYNGEE. The CDR3 region is CASSEGQFYGYTF. CDR3 bases: TGTGCCAGCAGCGAGGGGCAGTTTTATGGCTACACCTTC. The whole variable domain, remainder taken from reference TRBV9 and TRBJ1-2, is DSGVTQTPKHLITATGQRVTLRCSPRSGDLSVYWYQQSLDQGLQFLIQYYNGEERAKGNILERFSAQQFPDLHSELNLSSLELGDSALYFCASSEGQFYGYTFGSGTRLTVV.

The V call is TRBV2, the J call TRBJ1-2; TRBD1 aligns across 9 bases. Germline CDR1 and CDR2: SNHLY and FYNNEI. The CDR3 runs to 14 residues. V was clipped by 7 bases and J by 4 bases; unmatched bases: 7. The CDR3: CASTGQGWAYGYTF. The CDR3 DNA follows: TGTGCCAGCACCGGACAGGGGTGGGCCTATGGCTACACCTTC.

This chain links TRBV4-3 with TRBJ2-7; D is perhaps TRBD2 (6 bases). Germline-derived CDR1 and CDR2 are LGHNA and YSLEER. Deletions cut 0 bases from V and 2 bases from J, with 20 bases between. The CDR3 is 18 residues long. The CDR3 DNA sequence: TGCGCCAGCAGCCAAGATTCTCCCGCAACCGGGAGCACCTACGAGCAGTACTTC. It is translated as CASSQDSPATGSTYEQYF.

The CDR3 here is CAWRVPGLLNNYGYTF. Written as DNA, the CDR3 is TGTGCCTGGAGGGTCCCGGGACTCCTTAATAACTATGGCTACACCTTC. This sequence joins TRBV30 and TRBJ1-2, with D perhaps TRBD1 (5 bases). The V gene's germline CDR1 is GTSNPN and CDR2 SVGIG (reference sequence). V was clipped by 3 bases and J by 1 base, with 18 bases between them. The CDR3 length is 16 residues.